The clone carrying this T cell receptor (beta chain) was counted at least ten times. In germline, CDR1 is DFQATT, CDR2 SNEGSKA (reference sequence). CDR3 length: 11 residues. Trimming removed 4 bases from V and 7 bases from J, with 7 bases in between. TCRdb itself ran the reads through MiXCR, one entry per CDR3 protein. The repertoire has more than 250,000 distinct CDR3 sequences, 12% to 15% of them found once; the top ten carry about 8.7%. The record originates from a study of T cell repertoires in cytomegalovirus infection. This receptor was taken from a human donor in good health (CMV status not recorded). Some clones in this sample may be carry-over from other donors' samples. The sequencing input was PBMCs. This rearrangement joins TRBV20-1 to TRBJ1-4; D is unresolved. The CDR3 reads CSAKGSEKLFF. The CDR3 DNA reads TGCAGTGCTAAAGGGAGTGAAAAACTGTTTTTT.